Shown below are 21 T cell receptor beta chains from a single sample sequenced in a study of low-dose radiotherapy and immunotherapy resistance in tumors. First-strand cDNA used TRAV- and TRBV-specific primers, covering alpha and beta chains. TCRs were amplified for roughly 20 PCR cycles with a constant-region primer and V-primer adapter. One entry per CDR3 protein, called by TCRdb with MiXCR from the reads. Among 80,000 to 90,000 distinct CDR3 sequences listed, roughly a sixth were seen once. Time point of the sample: before trial treatment. The material was PBMCs, obtained before treatment. Every receptor here comes from a male donor with prostate cancer.

A few counts support this clonotype. The chain carries TRBV7-2 and TRBJ1-1; D gene unclear. V lost 3 bases and J lost 5, with 10 bases in between. CDR3 length: 13 residues. The germline CDR1 and CDR2 sequences are SGHTA and FQGNSA. In DNA, the CDR3 is TGTGCCAGCAGCTTTAATGAAAGGACTGAAGCTTTCTTT. This codes for CASSFNERTEAFF.

This clonotype has a count of ten or more. The chain links TRBV10-3 to TRBJ2-3; 12 bases are a match to TRBD2. Germline-derived CDR1 and CDR2 are ENHRY and SYGVKD. CDR3 length: 15 amino acids. The J segment lost 2 bases and the V segment lost 10 bases, leaving 7 bases of the junction unmatched. The CDR3 loop is CATGGTSGFTDTQYF. The CDR3 DNA follows: TGTGCCACCGGGGGGACTAGCGGGTTCACAGATACGCAGTATTTT.

At least ten counts were recorded for this clonotype. The chain has TRBV5-1 and TRBJ2-2; the D is unclear. The germline V gene has CDR1 SGHRS and CDR2 YFSETQ. The CDR3 consists of 13 residues. V shed 4 bases and J shed 3 bases, with 7 bases lying between them. CDR3 nucleotide sequence: TGCGCCAGCAGCCAGACTTACACCGGGGAGCTGTTTTTT. Protein sequence: CASSQTYTGELFF.

This clonotype has ten or more counts. This chain connects TRBV27 to TRBJ1-6; no definite D call. Germline assignment: CDR1 MNHEY and CDR2 SMNVEV (reference sequence). The CDR3 covers 16 residues. V was pared by 6 bases and J by 1 base, with 13 bases between. This chain's CDR3 is CASRLLGRSYNSPLHF. DNA of the CDR3: TGTGCCAGCAGACTATTGGGCCGATCCTATAATTCACCCCTCCACTTT.

Many counts were recorded for this clonotype. V usage is TRBV4-1 and J usage is TRBJ2-5, with 12 nucleotides matching TRBD2. The CDR3 has 16 amino acids. From germline, CDR1 is MGHRA and CDR2 YSYEKL. J lost 5 bases, V lost 5 bases, and 9 bases had no gene match. As DNA, the CDR3 is TGCGCCAGCAGCGCCCTGACTAGCGGGGGTGGGGAGACCCAGTACTTC. Translating it yields CASSALTSGGGETQYF.

At least ten counts were recorded for this clonotype. The chain uses TRBV12-3 or TRBV12-4 and TRBJ1-1; no reliable D call. The CDR3 is made up of 14 amino acids. Between the trimmed V and J ends, which lost 2 bases and 0 bases, there was a span of 7 bases. DNA for the CDR3: TGTGCCAGCAGTTTAAGTCCGTTGAACACTGAAGCTTTCTTT. Its protein product is CASSLSPLNTEAFF.

V usage is TRBV24-1 and J usage is TRBJ1-2, with a weak D call TRBD1 (5 bases). V shed 4 bases and J shed 7 bases, with 12 bases lying between them. Per germline, CDR1 KGHDR and CDR2 SFDVKD. CDR3 length: 13 amino acids. The CDR3 sequence: CATSDPRGSGYTF. Written as DNA, the CDR3 is TGTGCCACCAGTGACCCGCGGGGGAGTGGCTACACCTTC.

The rearrangement joins TRBV7-9 to TRBJ2-7, with TRBD2 matching 8 bases. V lost 7 bases, J lost 6 bases, and 8 bases stayed unmatched. This CDR3 region has 13 residues. Germline V CDR1 and CDR2: SEHNR, FQNEAQ (reference sequence). The chain's CDR3 is CASTGTSVSEQYF. DNA for the CDR3: TGTGCCAGCACCGGGACTAGTGTTTCCGAGCAGTACTTC.

This clonotype was observed many times. The V call is TRBV6-5, the J call TRBJ2-3; 8 nucleotides align to TRBD1. Germline CDR1 is MNHEY and CDR2 is SVGAGI. Germline trimming cut 8 bases from V and 0 bases from J; bases unmatched to any gene: 4. There are 14 residues in the CDR3. CDR3 in amino acids: CASQGAMSTDTQYF. In DNA, the CDR3 is TGTGCCAGCCAGGGGGCGATGAGCACAGATACGCAGTATTTT.

In its sample, this clonotype was seen many times. This chain links TRBV5-1 with TRBJ2-1, with TRBD2 identical over 11 bases. This CDR3 is built from 15 residues. The germline V gene encodes CDR1 SGHRS and CDR2 YFSETQ. With V trimmed by 0 bases and J by 7 bases, 3 bases remained unmatched. The CDR3 DNA reads as TGCGCCAGCAGCTTGGTGAGACTAGCGGGGAATGAGCAGTTCTTC. Translating gives CASSLVRLAGNEQFF.

This clonotype was picked up many times. V gene TRBV11-2 combines with J gene TRBJ1-4, with a possible D match to TRBD1 (5 bases). The CDR3 loop spans 16 amino acids. CDR1 and CDR2 (germline): SGHAT, FQNNGV. The V gene lost 7 bases and the J gene lost 0 bases, with 15 bases spanning the gap. The CDR3 DNA reads TGTGCCAGCACCGCGGGGGGACTTGCAACTAATGAAAAACTGTTTTTT. Encoded protein: CASTAGGLATNEKLFF.

This clonotype has a handful of counts. This rearrangement joins TRBV7-9 to TRBJ1-1; 7 nucleotides match TRBD1. The CDR3 runs to 15 residues. CDR1 is SEHNR and CDR2 is FQNEAQ in the germline V gene (reference sequence). The V and J ends lost 7 bases and 1 base, in that order; junction bases with no gene match: 9. CDR3 in DNA: TGTGCCAGCACCCCTGACAGGGCGTGGAACACTGAAGCTTTCTTT. Its protein product is CASTPDRAWNTEAFF.

A note on this clonotype: A far bigger clonotype differs at one base, so this is likely a read error. The final CDR3 position lacks the conserved phenylalanine or tryptophan, pointing to a likely read error. This chain uses TRBV13 with TRBJ2-5; D uncertain. In germline, CDR1 is PRHDT, CDR2 FYEKMQ (reference sequence). V was clipped by 2 bases and J by 2 bases, with 15 bases between them. The CDR3 spans 16 residues. CDR3 nucleotide sequence: TGTGCCAGCAGCTTAAGAACGGCTCGAAAACAAGAGACCCAGTACTTA. It is translated as CASSLRTARKQETQYL.

The sample holds many counts of this clonotype. The chain combines TRBV7-2 with TRBJ2-7; TRBD2 might be the D (5 bases). Germline V gene lookup returns CDR1 SGHTA and CDR2 FQGNSA. Trimming shortened V by 5 bases and J by 0 bases, and 11 bases separated the two germline ends. There are 14 residues in the CDR3. CDR3: CASSDLGSSYEQYF. CDR3 DNA sequence: TGTGCCAGCAGCGACCTGGGGAGCTCCTACGAGCAGTACTTC.

This clonotype was counted ten times or more. The rearrangement links TRBV5-1 to TRBJ1-2; TRBD1 is a possible D gene (6 bases). The germline CDR1 and CDR2 sequences are SGHRS and YFSETQ. The V end was cut by 4 bases, the J end by 4 bases, with 14 bases between. The CDR3 is 14 residues long. CDR3 residues: CASSPRGGLYGYTF. As DNA, the CDR3 is TGCGCCAGCAGCCCCCGGGGGGGCCTCTATGGCTACACCTTC.

As to this clonotype: This may arise from a read error, as a much more abundant clone is one base away. V is TRBV20-1 and J is TRBJ2-1; 9 nucleotides match TRBD2. The trim removed 3 bases at V and 10 bases at J, leaving 13 bases unmatched. In germline, CDR1 is DFQATT, CDR2 SNEGSKA (reference sequence). There are 15 residues in the CDR3. CDR3 DNA: TGCAGTGCTAGCTCTAGCGGGGAAAACGCCTACGAGCAGTTCTTC. Protein sequence: CSASSSGENAYEQFF.

The rearrangement joins TRBV12-3 or TRBV12-4 to TRBJ2-3; D not resolved. Deletions cut 5 bases from V and 2 bases from J, with 11 bases between. The CDR3 spans 14 residues. CDR3 sequence reads: CASSPGGLTDTQYF. In DNA form, the CDR3 reads TGTGCCAGCAGTCCGGGTGGGCTCACAGATACGCAGTATTTT.

This clonotype has at least ten counts. This sequence joins TRBV7-9 and TRBJ2-7; a weak D match, TRBD2 (6 bases). The CDR3 sequence is 15 residues long. Trimming pared 5 bases from V and 1 base from J, leaving 15 bases between. Germline loops: CDR1 SEHNR, CDR2 FQNEAQ (reference sequence). The DNA for the CDR3 is TGTGCCAGCAGCGCAGCGGTAGCGGCGTCCTACGAGCAGTACTTC. It encodes CASSAAVAASYEQYF.

This clonotype was seen ten or more times. The chain combines TRBV20-1 with TRBJ2-3; D uncertain. The ends were cut back, 7 bases at V and 0 bases at J, with 14 bases in the middle. Germline V gives CDR1 DFQATT, CDR2 SNEGSKA (reference sequence). This CDR3 region has 14 residues. The CDR3 spells CSVPPAASTDTQYF. The CDR3 DNA sequence: TGCAGTGTCCCTCCCGCAGCTAGCACAGATACGCAGTATTTT.

This clonotype was found many times. The genes are TRBV2 and TRBJ1-1; TRBD1 matches at 7 bases. Germline assignment: CDR1 SNHLY and CDR2 FYNNEI. Losses at the gene ends were 11 bases for V and 1 base for J; bases not matched to a gene: 7. CDR3 length: 13 residues. CDR3 protein: CAAQGSANTEAFF. CDR3 in DNA: TGTGCCGCACAGGGGTCGGCGAACACTGAAGCTTTCTTT.

This clonotype showed up many times. V gene TRBV2 combines with J gene TRBJ2-3; 7 positions agree with TRBD1. CDR1 SNHLY and CDR2 FYNNEI come from the germline V gene. V was clipped by 9 bases and J by 2 bases; unmatched bases: 8. The CDR3 is 14 residues long. CDR3 sequence reads: CARTLQGFTDTQYF. The CDR3 DNA follows: TGTGCCAGGACGTTACAGGGGTTCACAGATACGCAGTATTTT. Full variable domain (remainder filled in from reference TRBV2 and TRBJ2-3): EPEVTQTPSHQVTQMGQEVILRCVPISNHLYFYWYRQILGQKVEFLVSFYNNEISEKSEIFDDQFSVERPDGSNFTLKIRSTKLEDSAMYFCARTLQGFTDTQYFGPGTRLTVL.